This T cell receptor beta chain was sequenced for a study of CD8 T cells in ankylosing spondylitis (TCRdb year 2017). Looking at the study overall: To find TCR variants linked to disease, the study profiled T cell receptor beta repertoires in ankylosing spondylitis patients and healthy donors. The full study cohort was made up of 25 ankylosing spondylitis patients and some 100 healthy donors. Peripheral blood was sampled, and synovial fluid was additionally collected from ankylosing spondylitis patients.

The sequencer was an Illumina HiSeq 2500. Quantitative 5'-RACE with molecular barcodes was used to prepare TCR beta libraries. Concerning the study's data processing: A new computational method based on a probabilistic model of VDJ rearrangement was used to identify disease-linked TCR variants. TCRdb cleaned the public reads at Q25 with fastp, built clones with MiXCR and kept in-frame beta chains. Each entry is one CDR3 protein sequence, shown with its most common DNA and genes. Clone size and V and J calls follow TCRdb, not the original study. Recorded for this sample are 470,000 or so distinct CDR3 sequences; roughly a quarter of them occurred a single time. The ten largest clones take up under 0.9% of the sample. The CDR1 and CDR2 encoded by the germline V gene are SQVTM and ANQGSEA. The germline V end is reduced by 7 bases and the J end by 7 bases; junction bases left unmatched: 8. Taken from cysteine to phenylalanine, the CDR3 has 13 residues. Only the CDR3 region is kept as DNA, spanning 39 bases read in frame from base 1.

Results and caveats for the whole study, not just this receptor: A TCR beta motif made up of several highly homologous amino acid variants appeared to be characteristic of blood from ankylosing spondylitis patients. The disease-linked clones were reported to be significantly enriched in matched synovial fluid samples from ankylosing spondylitis patients. Some TCR beta motif variants had previously been reported in synovial fluid and blood of reactive arthritis patients, which suggested common disease-initiation mechanisms. The disease-linked clones had a CD8+ phenotype and were found at relatively low frequencies in peripheral blood.

As to this clonotype: No cognate antigen has been identified for it. No base quality values were provided; no much bigger clone lies one nucleotide off.

Recombination linked TRBV29-1 to TRBJ2-1, with 9 central nucleotides matching TRBD2. The sequenced material came from blood, either unsorted or a sorted T cell fraction (not recorded which). This clonotype was sampled from a male donor with ankylosing spondylitis. The nucleotides are TGCAGCGCCGAAGGGACTAGCCGAAATGAGCAGTTCTTC. Translated, it reads CSAEGTSRNEQFF.